These T cell receptor beta chains were read from a single sample in a study of cytomegalovirus exposure and HLA in healthy donors. Generated by immunoSEQ multiplex PCR, the TCRdb table keeps only in-frame clones and is missing some. The sample lists about 55,000 clones, roughly 80% occurring once. Specimen: PBMCs. The receptors here all came from a man aged 25 to 45 in good health and CMV-seronegative. Both conserved end residues are part of each CDR3.

V: TRBV27; CDR3: CASSLTTGPYSNQPQHF
V: TRBV15; CDR3: CATSTPGTGAYEQYF
V: TRBV7-2; CDR3: CASSLMTSQETQYF
V: TRBV7-9; CDR3: CASSESHWDSKNTEAFF
V: TRBV11-2; CDR3: CASSLDEAEQYF
V: TRBV6-1; CDR3: CASRAGTDTQYF
V: TRBV7-6; CDR3: CASSAEQGSTEAFF
V: TRBV28; CDR3: CASSSAGQGGYEQYF
V: TRBV4-3; CDR3: CASSLRGGTGPYEQYF
V: TRBV2; CDR3: CASNKDRGETQYF
V: TRBV5-4; CDR3: CASSLSQGYNEQFF
V: TRBV7-2; CDR3: CASSLVGQGFLTGELFF
V: TRBV20-1; CDR3: CSAPYEQYF
V: TRBV5-1; CDR3: CASSRSPGGAADEQFF
V: TRBV19; CDR3: CASRVSGGTYNEQFF
V: TRBV27; CDR3: CASSRFAGRGGETQYF
V: TRBV7-2; CDR3: CASSRRGGGDGTEAFF
V: TRBV11-3; CDR3: CASSAGFSYNEQFF
V: TRBV5-1; CDR3: CASSWRTSGGAVIADTQYF
V: TRBV2; CDR3: CASSEQGAHNQPQHF
V: TRBV6-6; CDR3: CASSYSASGSYEQYF
V: TRBV27; CDR3: CASSLTGTSEQYF
V: TRBV7-2; CDR3: CASSQSSVGGSSYTF
V: TRBV7-2; CDR3: CATSRTGGRDTIYF
V: TRBV4-3; CDR3: CASSRKQGADEQFF
V: TRBV19; CDR3: CASSILAGFRKQFF
V: TRBV19; CDR3: CASSTPGSYSNQPQHF
V: TRBV5-1; CDR3: CASSWTFQETQYF
V: TRBV6-6; CDR3: CASRQQGTHQETQYF
V: TRBV19; CDR3: CASSGTGGTEAFF
V: TRBV2; CDR3: CASSEVSGGASRETQYF
V: TRBV2; CDR3: CASSEGGKSSYNSPLHF
V: TRBV10-3; CDR3: CAIKGPGDSQETQYF
V: TRBV30; CDR3: CAWSREDRGSGNTIYF
V: TRBV2; CDR3: CASRLEINSYEQYF
V: TRBV7-6; CDR3: CASSLLVVETQYF
V: TRBV19; CDR3: CASSIPLRTSGFMRTDTQYF
V: TRBV5-1; CDR3: CASSAGIGTYEQYF
V: TRBV18; CDR3: CASSPPHSYEQYF
V: TRBV18; CDR3: CASSPQGKNTEAFF
V: TRBV7-8; CDR3: CASSPVRAGLVDTGELFF
V: TRBV6-4; CDR3: CASTSGQGVDYEQYF
V: TRBV5-1; CDR3: CASSLDPVGTGAFDEQYF
V: TRBV6-5; CDR3: CASRRGLAGENEQFF
V: TRBV7-9; CDR3: CASSPSWQGEQFF
V: TRBV11-2; CDR3: CASSRGTAINEKLFF
V: TRBV7-9; CDR3: CASSLNGRGTSGTRGEQFF
V: TRBV4-3; CDR3: CASSQRLASGGADTQYF
V: TRBV6-1; CDR3: CASSEIAGGFVAEQFF
V: TRBV5-6; CDR3: CASSPRLGTKNIQYF
V: TRBV6-6; CDR3: CASSPPGLNYNEQFF
V: TRBV6-5; CDR3: CASSYRAYNEQFF
V: TRBV7-2; CDR3: CASSPFPEANEKLFF
V: TRBV5-1; CDR3: CASSRAPGQGVSEQFF
V: TRBV29-1; CDR3: CSVLRSMNTEAFF
V: TRBV28; CDR3: CASSPPGVMNTEAFF
V: TRBV30; CDR3: CAWRVRTNSPLHF
V: TRBV29-1; CDR3: CSVDPSGGITGELFF
V: TRBV7-9; CDR3: CASSLGGGVTEAFF